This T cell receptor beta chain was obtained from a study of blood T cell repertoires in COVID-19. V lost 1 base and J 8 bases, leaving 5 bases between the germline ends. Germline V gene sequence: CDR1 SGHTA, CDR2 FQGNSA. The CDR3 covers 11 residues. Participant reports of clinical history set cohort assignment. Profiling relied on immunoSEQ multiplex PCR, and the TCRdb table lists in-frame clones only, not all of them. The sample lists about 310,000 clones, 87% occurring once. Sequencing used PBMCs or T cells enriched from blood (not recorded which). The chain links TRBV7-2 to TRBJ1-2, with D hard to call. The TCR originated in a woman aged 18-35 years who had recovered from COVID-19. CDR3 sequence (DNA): TGTGCCAGCAGCTTAGGTGGCGGCTACACCTTC. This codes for CASSLGGGYTF.